One and the same sample provided the 14 T cell receptor beta chains below, sequenced in a study of shared clonotypes between healthy human individuals. Sequencing used immunoSEQ multiplex PCR; TCRdb keeps in-frame clones, though not all of them. The sample consists of roughly 1,000,000 clones, 75% to 80% of them appearing once. Material: memory CD4+ T cells from PBMCs. Subset meaning: CD45RA-negative fraction. Every receptor here comes from a young man in good health. Some clones in this sample may be carry-over from other donors' samples.

CDR3 sequence: CASSYDGDYGYTF. CDR3 bases: TGTGCCAGCAGCTATGACGGAGACTATGGCTACACCTTC. The chain is built from TRBV5-4 and TRBJ1-2; unclear D gene. The V end was cut by 3 bases, the J end by 3 bases, with 9 bases between. The CDR3 runs to 13 residues. Per the germline V gene, CDR1 is SGHNT and CDR2 is YYREEE (reference sequence).

In nucleotides, the CDR3 is TGTGCCAGCAGCCCTGACAGGGGTGGCTATGGCTACACCTTC. Translating gives CASSPDRGGYGYTF. The rearrangement joins TRBV9 to TRBJ1-2; TRBD1 agrees at 8 bases. The germline CDR1 and CDR2 sequences are SGDLS and YYNGEE. With V trimmed by 4 bases and J by 4 bases, 6 bases remained unmatched. CDR3 length: 14 residues.

The rearrangement joins TRBV4-2 to TRBJ1-2; 7 nucleotides match TRBD1. CDR1 and CDR2 (germline): LGHNA, YNFKEQ. The CDR3 runs 16 residues. With 0 bases clipped from V and 8 bases from J, the junction kept 12 bases outside the gene matches. The DNA of the CDR3 is TGTGCCAGCAGCCAAGATGGGGACAGTATTTCAAAAGGCTACACCTTC. This encodes CASSQDGDSISKGYTF.

Notes on this clone: The junction and the germline gene differ at one end; a read error may be behind it. V and J are TRBV30 and TRBJ2-1; D is uncertain. The germline gives CDR1 GTSNPN, CDR2 SVGIG (reference sequence). The CDR3 covers 11 residues. The CDR3 region has the DNA TGTGCCTGGCAACAGAGCGATGAGCAATTCTTC. This encodes CAWQQSDEQFF.

The chain couples TRBV19 to TRBJ2-5, with 12 nucleotides matching TRBD2. The closer fit of TRBJ2-7 to the DNA end suggests the J call may be wrong. The length of the CDR3 is 15 residues. Looked up from germline, CDR1 is LNHDA and CDR2 is SQIVND (reference sequence). The CDR3 nucleotides read TGTGCCAGTAGTATCGGACTAGCGGGACTTTACGAGCAGTACTTC. It yields the protein CASSIGLAGLYEQYF.

Remarks on this clone: An end of the junction differs from the germline gene, which may be a read error. The genes are TRBV11-1 and TRBJ2-3, with TRBD2 identical over 9 bases. CDR3 length: 14 amino acids. The germline CDR1 and CDR2 sequences are SGHAT and FQDESV (reference sequence). In DNA form, the CDR3 reads TGTGCCAGCAGCATAGCGGGAGTCCCAGATACGCAGTATTTT. Its translation: CASSIAGVPDTQYF.

The CDR3: CASTPPGRYEQYF. The DNA of the CDR3 is TGTGCCAGCACCCCCCCGGGACGGTACGAGCAGTACTTC. The chain is built from TRBV28 and TRBJ2-7; tentatively, D is TRBD1 or TRBD2 (5 bases each). The germline V and J ends were trimmed by 7 bases and 4 bases, with 14 bases remaining between them. The CDR3 runs to 13 residues. Looked up from germline, CDR1 is MDHEN and CDR2 is SYDVKM.

The rearrangement uses TRBV25-1 and TRBJ1-6; D perhaps matches TRBD1 (5 bases). Germline assignment: CDR1 MGHDK and CDR2 SYGVNS. V lost 5 bases and J 15 bases, leaving 17 bases between the germline ends. The CDR3 has 13 residues. CDR3 DNA: TGTGCCAGCAGTAGGGGTAATGTCGTAAACCTCCACTTT. This sequence encodes CASSRGNVVNLHF.

The genes are TRBV18 and TRBJ1-1; TRBD1 might be the D (6 bases). Germline V gene sequence: CDR1 KGHSH, CDR2 LQKENI. V lost 0 bases, J lost 5 bases, and 16 bases lay in between. This CDR3 is built from 16 residues. CDR3 bases: TGTGCCAGCTCACCACCAAACAGGGTGGAAGGGACTGAAGCTTTCTTT. It codes for CASSPPNRVEGTEAFF. The full variable domain, with the rest looked up from reference TRBV18 and TRBJ1-1, is NAGVMQNPRHLVRRRGQEARLRCSPMKGHSHVYWYRQLPEEGLKFMVYLQKENIIDESGMPKERFSAEFPKEGPSILRIQQVVRGDSAAYFCASSPPNRVEGTEAFFGQGTRLTVV.

This clone was seen more than once but under ten times. The chain uses TRBV19 and TRBJ2-1; D is unclear. CDR1 and CDR2 (germline): LNHDA, SQIVND (reference sequence). V dropped 5 bases and J dropped 6 bases, with 11 bases sitting between them. This CDR3 has 13 amino acids. CDR3: CASSYGPLNEQFF. In nucleotides, the CDR3 is TGTGCCAGTAGTTACGGGCCCCTCAATGAGCAGTTCTTC.

The chain links TRBV19 to TRBJ1-2; D possibly corresponds to TRBD1 (5 bases). Germline CDR1 and CDR2: LNHDA and SQIVND (reference sequence). The CDR3 is made up of 13 amino acids. Trimming pared 2 bases from V and 6 bases from J, leaving 10 bases between. The DNA of the CDR3 is TGTGCCAGTAGTATACAGGGATTACATGGCTACACCTTC. It encodes CASSIQGLHGYTF.

The chain combines TRBV4-3 with TRBJ2-1; 9 nucleotides line up with TRBD1. The CDR3 totals 16 residues. The V gene end was trimmed by 0 bases and the J gene end by 5 bases; junction bases not matched to a gene: 5. Germline CDR1 and CDR2: LGHNA and YSLEER. The DNA for the CDR3 is TGCGCCAGCAGCCAAGAGAGAAGGGACAGGGACAATGAGCAGTTCTTC. Its protein product is CASSQERRDRDNEQFF.

V and J are TRBV6-6 and TRBJ2-3, with D hard to call. The germline V and J ends were trimmed by 4 bases and 6 bases, with 20 bases remaining between them. Germline V gene sequence: CDR1 MNHNY, CDR2 SVGAGI (reference sequence). CDR3 length: 16 residues. The chain's CDR3 is CASSFRQTTTGDTQYF. The CDR3 nucleotides read TGTGCCAGCAGTTTTCGGCAGACAACGACTGGGGATACGCAGTATTTT.

This chain connects TRBV2 to TRBJ1-3; weak D call: TRBD1 (5 bases). Germline V CDR1 and CDR2: SNHLY, FYNNEI. V dropped 6 bases and J dropped 0 bases, with 9 bases sitting between them. The CDR3 has 14 amino acids. The CDR3 DNA reads TGTGCCAGCAGACGACAGTTCTCTGGAAACACCATATATTTT. This codes for CASRRQFSGNTIYF.